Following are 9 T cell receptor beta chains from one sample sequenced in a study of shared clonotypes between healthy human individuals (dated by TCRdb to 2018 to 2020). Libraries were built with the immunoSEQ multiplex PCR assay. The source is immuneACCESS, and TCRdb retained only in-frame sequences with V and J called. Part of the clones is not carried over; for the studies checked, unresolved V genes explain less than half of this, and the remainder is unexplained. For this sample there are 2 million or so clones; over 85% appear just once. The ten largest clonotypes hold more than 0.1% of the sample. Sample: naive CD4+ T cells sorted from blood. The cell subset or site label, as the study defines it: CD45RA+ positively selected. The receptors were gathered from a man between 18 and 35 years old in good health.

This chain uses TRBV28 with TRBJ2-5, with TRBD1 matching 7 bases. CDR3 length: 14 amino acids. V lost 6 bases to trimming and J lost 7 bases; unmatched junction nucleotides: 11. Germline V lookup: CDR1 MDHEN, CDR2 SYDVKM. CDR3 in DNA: TGTGCCAGCAGCACGGGACAGACCGGTATGACCCAGTACTTC. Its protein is CASSTGQTGMTQYF. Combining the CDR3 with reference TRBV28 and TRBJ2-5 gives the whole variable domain DVKVTQSSRYLVKRTGEKVFLECVQDMDHENMFWYRQDPGLGLRLIYFSYDVKMKEKGDIPEGYSVSREKKERFSLILESASTNQTSMYLCASSTGQTGMTQYFGPGTRLLVL.

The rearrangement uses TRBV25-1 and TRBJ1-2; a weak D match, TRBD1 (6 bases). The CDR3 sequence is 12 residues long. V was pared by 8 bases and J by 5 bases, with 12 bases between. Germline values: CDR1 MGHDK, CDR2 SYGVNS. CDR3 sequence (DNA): TGTGCCAGCGGGGGCCAGGGTTATGGCTACACCTTC. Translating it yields CASGGQGYGYTF.

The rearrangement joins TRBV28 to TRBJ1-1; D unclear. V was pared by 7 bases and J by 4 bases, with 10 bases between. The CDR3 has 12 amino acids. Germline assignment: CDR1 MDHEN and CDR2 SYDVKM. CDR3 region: CASKERLTEAFF. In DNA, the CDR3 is TGTGCCAGCAAGGAGAGACTCACTGAAGCTTTCTTT.

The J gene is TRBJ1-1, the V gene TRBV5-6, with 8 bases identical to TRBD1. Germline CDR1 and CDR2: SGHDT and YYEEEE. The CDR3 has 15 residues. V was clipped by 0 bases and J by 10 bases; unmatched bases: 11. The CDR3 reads CASSLDDRGSSLAFF. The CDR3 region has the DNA TGTGCCAGCAGCTTGGACGACAGGGGTTCATCGCTAGCTTTCTTT.

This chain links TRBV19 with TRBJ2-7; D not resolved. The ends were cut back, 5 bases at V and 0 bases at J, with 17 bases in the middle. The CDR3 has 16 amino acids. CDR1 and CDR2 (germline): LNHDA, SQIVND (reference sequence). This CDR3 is CASSAHVTGGSYEQYF. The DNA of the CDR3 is TGTGCCAGTAGTGCCCACGTCACGGGTGGCTCCTACGAGCAGTACTTC.

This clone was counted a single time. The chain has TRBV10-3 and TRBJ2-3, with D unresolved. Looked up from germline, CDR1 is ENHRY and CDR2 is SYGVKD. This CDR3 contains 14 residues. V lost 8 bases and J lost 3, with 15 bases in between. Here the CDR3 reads CAIGIAPRTDTQYF. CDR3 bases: TGTGCCATCGGGATAGCCCCACGAACAGATACGCAGTATTTT.

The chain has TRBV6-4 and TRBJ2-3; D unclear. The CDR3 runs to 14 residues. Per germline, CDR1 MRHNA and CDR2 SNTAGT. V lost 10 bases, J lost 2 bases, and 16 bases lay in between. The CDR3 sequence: CANRLYPLTDTQYF. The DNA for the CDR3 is TGTGCCAACCGACTCTATCCTCTCACAGATACGCAGTATTTT.

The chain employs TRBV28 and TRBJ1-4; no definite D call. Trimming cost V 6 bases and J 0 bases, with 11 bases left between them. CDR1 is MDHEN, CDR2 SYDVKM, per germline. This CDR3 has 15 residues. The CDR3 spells CASSFQTPTNEKLFF. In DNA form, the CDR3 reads TGTGCCAGCAGCTTCCAAACCCCAACTAATGAAAAACTGTTTTTT.

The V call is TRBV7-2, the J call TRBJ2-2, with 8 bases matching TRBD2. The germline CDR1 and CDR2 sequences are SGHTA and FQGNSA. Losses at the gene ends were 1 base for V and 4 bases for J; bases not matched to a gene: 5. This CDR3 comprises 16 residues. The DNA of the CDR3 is TGTGCCAGCAGCTTAGTAGCGGGGAGTCCCACCGGGGAGCTGTTTTTT. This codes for CASSLVAGSPTGELFF.